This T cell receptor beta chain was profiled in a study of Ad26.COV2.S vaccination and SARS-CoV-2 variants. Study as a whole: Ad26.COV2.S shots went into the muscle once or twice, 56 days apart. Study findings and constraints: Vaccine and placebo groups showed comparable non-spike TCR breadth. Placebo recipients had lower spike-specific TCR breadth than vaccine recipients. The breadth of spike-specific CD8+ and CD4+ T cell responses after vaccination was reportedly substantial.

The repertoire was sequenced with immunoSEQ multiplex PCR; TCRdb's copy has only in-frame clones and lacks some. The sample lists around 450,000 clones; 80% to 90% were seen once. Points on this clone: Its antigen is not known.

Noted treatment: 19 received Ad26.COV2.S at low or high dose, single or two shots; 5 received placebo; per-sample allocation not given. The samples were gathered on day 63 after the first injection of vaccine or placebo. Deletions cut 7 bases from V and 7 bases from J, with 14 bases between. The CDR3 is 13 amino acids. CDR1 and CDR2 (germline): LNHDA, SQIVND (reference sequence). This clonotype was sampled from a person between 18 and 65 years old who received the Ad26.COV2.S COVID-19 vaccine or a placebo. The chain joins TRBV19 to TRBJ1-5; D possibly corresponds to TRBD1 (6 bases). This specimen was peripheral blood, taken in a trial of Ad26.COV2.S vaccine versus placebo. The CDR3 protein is CASTGAGRQPQHF. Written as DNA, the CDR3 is TGTGCCAGTACGGGGGCTGGGCGCCAGCCCCAGCATTTT.